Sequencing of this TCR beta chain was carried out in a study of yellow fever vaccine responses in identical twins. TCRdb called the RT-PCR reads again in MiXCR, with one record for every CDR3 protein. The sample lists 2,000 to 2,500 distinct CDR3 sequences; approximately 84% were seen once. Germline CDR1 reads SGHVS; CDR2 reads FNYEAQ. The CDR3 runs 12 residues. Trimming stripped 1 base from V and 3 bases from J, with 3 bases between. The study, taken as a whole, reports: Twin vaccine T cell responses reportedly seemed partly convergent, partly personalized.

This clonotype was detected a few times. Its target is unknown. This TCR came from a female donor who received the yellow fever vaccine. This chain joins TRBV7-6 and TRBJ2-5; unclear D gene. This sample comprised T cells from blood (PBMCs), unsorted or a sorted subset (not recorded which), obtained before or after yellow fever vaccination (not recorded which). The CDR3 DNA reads TGTGCCAGCAGCTTAGGCGAAGAGACCCAGTACTTC. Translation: CASSLGEETQYF.